Below are 19 T cell receptor beta chains sequenced from a single sample in a study of blood T cell repertoires in COVID-19. Sequencing was performed with immunoSEQ multiplex PCR; in TCRdb, only in-frame clones are kept and a portion is missing. The table records around 140,000 clones, around 88% of them present only once. Material for sequencing was peripheral blood. Source of these receptors: a man in his 60s with COVID-19, enrolled during active disease.

The chain has TRBV27 and TRBJ1-6, with D tentatively TRBD1 (5 bases). Trimming stripped 3 bases from V and 7 bases from J, with 13 bases between. Germline assignment: CDR1 MNHEY and CDR2 SMNVEV (reference sequence). The CDR3 is 15 residues long. The CDR3 DNA reads TGTGCCAGCAGTTTTGGGAGGACACCAAATTCACCCCTCCACTTT. It yields the protein CASSFGRTPNSPLHF.

The chain combines TRBV7-2 with TRBJ1-5, with a possible D match to TRBD1 (6 bases). The CDR3 runs to 15 residues. The V gene lost 0 bases and the J gene lost 4 bases, with 10 bases spanning the gap. CDR1 is SGHTA and CDR2 is FQGNSA in the germline V gene. The CDR3 coding sequence is TGTGCCAGCAGCTTAGCGGACAGTAAAAATCAGCCCCAGCATTTT. Its translation: CASSLADSKNQPQHF. Looking up the rest from reference TRBV7-2 and TRBJ1-5 gives the full variable domain: GAGVSQSPSNKVTEKGKDVELRCDPISGHTALYWYRQSLGQGLEFLIYFQGNSAPDKSGLPSDRFSAERTGGSVSTLTIQRTQQEDSAVYLCASSLADSKNQPQHFGDGTRLSIL.

As to this clone: One junction end does not reproduce the germline sequence, and a read error may be involved. V is TRBV6-1 and J is TRBJ2-7; 7 nucleotides line up with TRBD1. The CDR3 runs to 15 residues. The germline V gene has CDR1 MNHNS and CDR2 SASEGT. CDR3 loop: CASNEPGQSSYEQYF. CDR3 coding DNA: TGTGCCAGCAATGAACCGGGACAGTCCTCCTACGAGCAGTACTTC.

The rearrangement joins TRBV9 to TRBJ1-6; D ambiguous. Germline CDR1 is SGDLS and CDR2 is YYNGEE. Trimming shortened V by 0 bases and J by 10 bases, and 11 bases separated the two germline ends. CDR3 size: 14 residues. The CDR3 region has the DNA TGTGCCAGCAGCGTAGTTGGAGGGAGGTCACCCCTCCACTTT. This encodes CASSVVGGRSPLHF.

The chain links TRBV6-5 to TRBJ1-2; 8 nucleotides line up with TRBD1. The germline V gene has CDR1 MNHEY and CDR2 SVGAGI. With 6 bases clipped from V and 9 bases from J, the junction kept 12 bases outside the gene matches. This CDR3 is built from 14 residues. In DNA, the CDR3 is TGTGCCAGCAGGCTAGGGACAGGAGCTTCGAGCTACACCTTC. It yields the protein CASRLGTGASSYTF.

This chain links TRBV7-9 with TRBJ1-2; D remains ambiguous. The CDR3 has 15 residues. Germline-derived CDR1 and CDR2 are SEHNR and FQNEAQ (reference sequence). Trimming left V 1 base short and J 2 bases short, with 11 bases between. The CDR3 protein is CASSLGPGINYGYTF. CDR3 nucleotide sequence: TGTGCCAGCAGCTTAGGCCCGGGAATAAACTATGGCTACACCTTC. The full variable domain, rest sourced from reference TRBV7-9 and TRBJ1-2, is DTGVSQNPRHKITKRGQNVTFRCDPISEHNRLYWYRQTLGQGPEFLTYFQNEAQLEKSRLLSDRFSAERPKGSFSTLEIQRTEQGDSAMYLCASSLGPGINYGYTFGSGTRLTVV.

The rearrangement uses TRBV5-5 and TRBJ1-2; 8 nucleotides agree with TRBD1. The V gene end was trimmed by 0 bases and the J gene end by 3 bases; junction bases not matched to a gene: 1. The germline gives CDR1 SGHKS, CDR2 YYEKEE (reference sequence). The CDR3 has 14 amino acids. This CDR3 is CASSLGGQDYGYTF. In nucleotides, the CDR3 is TGTGCCAGCAGCTTGGGGGGACAGGACTATGGCTACACCTTC.

This chain connects TRBV7-2 to TRBJ1-2; weak D call: TRBD1 (5 bases). From germline, CDR1 is SGHTA and CDR2 FQGNSA. The V end lost 1 base, the J end lost 1 base, and 7 bases lay between the germline ends. The CDR3 runs 14 residues. In DNA, the CDR3 is TGTGCCAGCAGCTTAGGGGGGGTTAACTATGGCTACACCTTC. It translates to CASSLGGVNYGYTF.

The rearrangement uses TRBV28 and TRBJ1-1, with 8 bases aligning to TRBD1. This CDR3 region has 14 residues. Losses at the gene ends were 8 bases for V and 10 bases for J; bases not matched to a gene: 15. Germline CDR1 is MDHEN and CDR2 is SYDVKM. CDR3 in amino acids: CASGRSGGHYVAFF. As DNA, the CDR3 is TGTGCCAGCGGGCGATCAGGGGGCCACTACGTAGCTTTCTTT.

The J gene is TRBJ1-6, the V gene TRBV5-8, with 8 bases aligning to TRBD1. The germline V gene encodes CDR1 SGHTS and CDR2 YDEGEE. Trimming removed 3 bases from V and 7 bases from J; junction bases left unmatched: 3. The CDR3 runs to 14 residues. The CDR3 DNA follows: TGTGCCAGCAGCTACCGGGACAGGAATTCACCCCTCCACTTT. Amino acid sequence: CASSYRDRNSPLHF.

The chain uses TRBV7-2 and TRBJ1-5; weak D call: TRBD1 (6 bases). CDR3 length: 17 residues. Germline V gives CDR1 SGHTA, CDR2 FQGNSA. Trimming shortened V by 3 bases and J by 0 bases, and 15 bases separated the two germline ends. The CDR3 sequence: CASSLGAGPNSNQPQHF. CDR3 nucleotides: TGTGCCAGCAGCTTGGGGGCAGGACCTAATAGCAATCAGCCCCAGCATTTT.

The chain couples TRBV6-1 to TRBJ1-6; D unresolved. V was clipped by 2 bases and J by 1 base, with 12 bases between them. The CDR3 covers 17 residues. Germline lookup yields CDR1 MNHNS and CDR2 SASEGT. CDR3 in amino acids: CASSEPLAGSYNSPLHF. For the CDR3, the DNA is TGTGCCAGCAGTGAACCCCTGGCCGGGTCCTATAATTCACCCCTCCACTTT.

The rearrangement joins TRBV10-2 to TRBJ1-6; D is unresolved. The CDR3 length is 16 residues. V was pared by 7 bases and J by 3 bases, with 16 bases between. Germline values: CDR1 WSHSY, CDR2 SAAADI. CDR3 DNA sequence: TGCGCCAGCAAGGAGGAGGGAAAATACTATAATTCACCCCTCCACTTT. It translates to CASKEEGKYYNSPLHF.

The chain carries TRBV11-2 and TRBJ2-3; 7 bases are a match to TRBD2. The germline gives CDR1 SGHAT, CDR2 FQNNGV. The J segment lost 2 bases and the V segment lost 5 bases, leaving 13 bases of the junction unmatched. The CDR3 is made up of 17 amino acids. The CDR3 here is CASSRLVSSGTTDTQYF. The CDR3, as DNA: TGTGCCAGCAGCCGCTTGGTGTCTAGCGGAACCACAGATACGCAGTATTTT.

The V and J genes are TRBV18 and TRBJ1-2, with a possible D match to TRBD1 (5 bases). This CDR3 has 14 amino acids. The germline V gene encodes CDR1 KGHSH and CDR2 LQKENI. Trimming took 2 bases from V and 8 from J, leaving 15 bases between them. The CDR3 sequence: CASSPGREREGYTF. CDR3 nucleotides: TGTGCCAGCTCACCAGGCAGGGAAAGAGAAGGCTACACCTTC.

The rearrangement uses TRBV7-6 and TRBJ2-3; weak D call: TRBD2 (5 bases). CDR1 is SGHVS and CDR2 is FNYEAQ in the germline V gene. The CDR3 runs 15 residues. The germline V and J ends were trimmed by 0 bases and 1 base, with 8 bases remaining between them. The chain's CDR3 is CASSLARGGTDTQYF. CDR3 nucleotides: TGTGCCAGCAGCTTAGCCCGGGGAGGCACAGATACGCAGTATTTT.

The rearrangement joins TRBV29-1 to TRBJ2-1, with 11 nucleotides matching TRBD1. Trimming took 4 bases from V and 7 from J; bases not matched to a gene: 6. The length of the CDR3 is 14 residues. Looked up from germline, CDR1 is SQVTM and CDR2 is ANQGSEA. The CDR3 DNA follows: TGCAGCGTTGCTGCGGGACAGGGGGGGAATGAGCAGTTCTTC. It encodes CSVAAGQGGNEQFF.

The rearrangement links TRBV5-1 to TRBJ1-2; the match to TRBD1 covers 12 bases. After removal of 3 bases from V and 4 bases from J, the junction contained 4 bases not matched to a gene. The CDR3 extends over 15 amino acids. Germline V gene lookup returns CDR1 SGHRS and CDR2 YFSETQ. The CDR3 DNA is TGCGCCAGCAGCTCCGGGACAGGGGGCGCCTATGGCTACACCTTC. Protein sequence: CASSSGTGGAYGYTF.

The chain employs TRBV6-5 and TRBJ2-5; TRBD2 might be the D (6 bases). Germline assignment: CDR1 MNHEY and CDR2 SVGAGI. The CDR3 covers 14 residues. V lost 4 bases to trimming and J lost 5 bases, with 14 bases between them. As DNA, the CDR3 is TGTGCCAGCAGTTGGACATCTGGAGGGGAGACCCAGTACTTC. Translated: CASSWTSGGETQYF.